This is a list of T cell receptor beta chains from one sample in a study of T cell responses to AZD1222 COVID-19 vaccine. TCRdb keeps only in-frame clones here, not all; method: immunoSEQ multiplex PCR. The sample lists 130,000 or so clones, over 85% occurring once. The material sequenced was peripheral blood, taken on day 0 of AZD1222 vaccination. The receptor set was obtained from an adult in good health. CDR3s include the opening cysteine and the closing phenylalanine or tryptophan. A D gene is named only where the DNA matches it firmly.

TRBD1	TRBV5-6	TRBJ1-1	TGTGCCAGCAGCTTCGACGGGACAGGGGCAACTGAAGCTTTCTTT	CASSFDGTGATEAFF
-	TRBV11-2	TRBJ1-4	TGTGCCAGCAGCCCCCGGGGGAGGAGGGACGAGGAACTGTTTTTT	CASSPRGRRDEELFF
TRBD1	TRBV9	TRBJ2-3	TGTGCCAGCAGCCCCGGGACAGCGACAGATACGCAGTATTTT	CASSPGTATDTQYF
-	TRBV6-4	TRBJ1-6	TGTGCCAGCAGTGACTCAGGCCGAGCACCCCTCCACTTT	CASSDSGRAPLHF
-	TRBV21-1	TRBJ1-3	TGTGCCAGCATCCCCGGGACAGGTCTTCTCTCTGGAAACACCATATATTTT	CASIPGTGLLSGNTIYF
-	TRBV5-1	TRBJ1-4	TGCGCCAGCAGCTTGCACGGGGCCTTTAATGAAAAACTGTTTTTT	CASSLHGAFNEKLFF
TRBD2	TRBV9	TRBJ2-3	TGTGCCAGCAGCGTTCTAGCGGGGGCAGATACGCAGTATTTT	CASSVLAGADTQYF
-	TRBV7-9	TRBJ2-7	TGTGCCAGCAGCTTAGATGGTTCAGTTGAGCAGTACTTC	CASSLDGSVEQYF
-	TRBV2	TRBJ1-5	TGTGCCAGCAGAGACAGTTTTTTTAGCAATCAGCCCCAGCATTTT	CASRDSFFSNQPQHF
TRBD2	TRBV27	TRBJ2-1	TGTGCCAGCAGTTCCTGGACTAGCGGGGGGGCTCGTAGCAATGAGCAGTTCTTC	CASSSWTSGGARSNEQFF
-	TRBV11-2	TRBJ1-4	TGTGCCAGCAGCCCGGGGGACGAAAAACTGTTTTTT	CASSPGDEKLFF
-	TRBV18	TRBJ1-2	TGTGCCAGCTCACCGGCAAGAACTAACTATGGCTACACCTTC	CASSPARTNYGYTF
-	TRBV7-8	TRBJ1-1	TGTGCCAGCAGCTTATCCCGGACGGACCGTGAAGCTTTCTTT	CASSLSRTDREAFF
-	TRBV5-1	TRBJ1-5	TGCGCCAGCAGTAGGGGGGAGGGCAATCAGCCCCAGCATTTT	CASSRGEGNQPQHF
TRBD1	TRBV5-1	TRBJ1-1	TGCGCCAGCAGCGCGGGACAGGGTAGGGCTGAAGCTTTCTTT	CASSAGQGRAEAFF